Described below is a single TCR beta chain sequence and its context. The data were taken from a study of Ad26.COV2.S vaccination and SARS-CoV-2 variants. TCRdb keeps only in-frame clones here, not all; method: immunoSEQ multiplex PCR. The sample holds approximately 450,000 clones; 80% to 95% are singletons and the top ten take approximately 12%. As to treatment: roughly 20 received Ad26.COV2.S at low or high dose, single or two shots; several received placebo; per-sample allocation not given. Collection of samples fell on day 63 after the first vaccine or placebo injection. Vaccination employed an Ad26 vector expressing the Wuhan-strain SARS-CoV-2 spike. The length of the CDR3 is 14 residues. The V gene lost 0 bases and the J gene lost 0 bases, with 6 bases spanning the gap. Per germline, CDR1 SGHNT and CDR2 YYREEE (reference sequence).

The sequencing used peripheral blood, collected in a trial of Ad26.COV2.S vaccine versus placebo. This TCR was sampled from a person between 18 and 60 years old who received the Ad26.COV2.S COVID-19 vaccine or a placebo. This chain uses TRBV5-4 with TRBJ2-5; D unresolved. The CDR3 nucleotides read TGTGCCAGCAGCTTGGGACCGAACCAAGAGACCCAGTACTTC. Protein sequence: CASSLGPNQETQYF.